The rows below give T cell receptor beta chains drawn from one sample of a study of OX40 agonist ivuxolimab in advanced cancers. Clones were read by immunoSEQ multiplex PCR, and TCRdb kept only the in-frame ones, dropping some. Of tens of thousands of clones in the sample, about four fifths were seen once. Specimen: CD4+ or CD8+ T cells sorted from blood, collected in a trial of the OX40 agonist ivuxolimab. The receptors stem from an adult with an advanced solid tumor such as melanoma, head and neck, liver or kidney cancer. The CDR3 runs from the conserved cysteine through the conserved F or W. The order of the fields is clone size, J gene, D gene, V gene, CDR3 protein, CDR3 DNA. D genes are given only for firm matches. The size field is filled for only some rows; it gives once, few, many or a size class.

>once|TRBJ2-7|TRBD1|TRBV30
CALWTGGYEQYF
TGTGCCTTATGGACAGGAGGCTACGAGCAGTACTTC
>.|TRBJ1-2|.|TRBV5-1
CASSDTPGYGYTF
TGCGCCAGCAGCGATACACCAGGGTACGGCTACACCTTC
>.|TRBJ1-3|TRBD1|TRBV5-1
CASSLAQGAGNTIYF
TGCGCCAGCAGCTTGGCACAGGGGGCTGGAAACACCATATATTTT
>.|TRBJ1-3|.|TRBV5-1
CASSLEGTAGSGNTIYF
TGCGCCAGCAGCTTGGAGGGGACGGCCGGCTCTGGAAACACCATATATTTT
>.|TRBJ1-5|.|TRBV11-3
CASSLVSGGNQPQHF
TGTGCCAGCAGCTTAGTTTCCGGAGGCAATCAGCCCCAGCATTTT
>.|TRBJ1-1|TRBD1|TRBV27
CASSTQRRQGASTEAFF
TGTGCCAGCAGTACCCAACGGCGACAGGGGGCAAGTACTGAAGCTTTCTTT
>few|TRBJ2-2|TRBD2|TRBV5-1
CASSPWGSGVGTGELFF
TGCGCCAGCAGCCCCTGGGGTAGCGGGGTTGGCACCGGGGAGCTGTTTTTT
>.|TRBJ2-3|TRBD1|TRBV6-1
CASSTKTGTGEYF
TGTGCCAGTAGTACTAAAACCGGGACAGGAGAGTATTTT
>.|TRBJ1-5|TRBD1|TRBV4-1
CASSQGDRYNQPQHF
TGCGCCAGCAGCCAAGGGGACAGGTACAATCAGCCCCAGCATTTT
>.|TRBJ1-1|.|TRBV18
CASSPLGRSMNTEAFF
TGTGCCAGCTCACCACTCGGCAGGTCCATGAACACTGAAGCTTTCTTT
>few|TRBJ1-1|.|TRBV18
CASFGRTEAFF
TGTGCCAGCTTCGGACGGACTGAAGCTTTCTTT
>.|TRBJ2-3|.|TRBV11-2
CASSLRWLGDTDTQYF
TGTGCCAGCAGCTTAAGGTGGCTGGGGGACACAGATACGCAGTATTTT
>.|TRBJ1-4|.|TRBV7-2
CASSLGVREKLFF
TGTGCCAGCAGCTTAGGGGTTCGAGAAAAACTGTTTTTT
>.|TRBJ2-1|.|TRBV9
CASSVQAGSYNEQFF
TGTGCCAGCAGCGTACAGGCGGGGTCCTACAATGAGCAGTTCTTC
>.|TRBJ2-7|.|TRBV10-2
CASRGDRYEQYF
TGCGCCAGCAGAGGAGACAGGTACGAGCAGTACTTC
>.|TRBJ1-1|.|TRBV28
CASIHNTEAFF
TGTGCCAGCATACACAACACTGAAGCTTTCTTT
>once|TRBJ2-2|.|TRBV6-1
CASSEASRRGAGELFF
TGTGCCAGCAGTGAAGCCTCACGGAGGGGGGCCGGGGAGCTGTTTTTT
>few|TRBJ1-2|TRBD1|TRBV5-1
CASSLARGQGGYTF
TGCGCCAGCAGCTTGGCCAGGGGGCAGGGTGGCTACACCTTC
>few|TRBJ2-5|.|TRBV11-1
CASSLGKETQYF
TGTGCCAGCAGCTTAGGGAAAGAGACCCAGTACTTC
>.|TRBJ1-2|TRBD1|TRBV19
CASATGGSTPLYGYTF
TGTGCCAGTGCTACAGGGGGCTCCACTCCTCTCTATGGCTACACCTTC
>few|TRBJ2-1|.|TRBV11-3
CASSLESGEDNEQFF
TGTGCCAGCAGCCTCGAGTCGGGGGAGGACAATGAGCAGTTCTTC
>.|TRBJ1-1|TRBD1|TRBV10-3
CAISAKQGGSTEAFF
TGTGCCATCAGTGCAAAACAGGGGGGGTCCACTGAAGCTTTCTTT
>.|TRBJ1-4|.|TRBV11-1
CASRRGSDEKLFF
TGTGCCAGCAGAAGGGGAAGTGATGAAAAACTGTTTTTT
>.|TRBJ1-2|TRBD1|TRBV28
CASSLEPGQNYGYTF
TGTGCCAGCAGTTTGGAACCGGGACAGAACTATGGCTACACCTTC
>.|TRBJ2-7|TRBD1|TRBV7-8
CASSLDGTGAEQYF
TGTGCCAGCAGCTTAGACGGGACAGGGGCCGAGCAGTACTTC
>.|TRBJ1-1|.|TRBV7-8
CASSFEGSSNTEAFF
TGTGCCAGCAGCTTCGAGGGCAGTTCGAACACTGAAGCTTTCTTT
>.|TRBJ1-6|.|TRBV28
CASSLRSPLHF
TGTGCCAGCAGTTTGAGGTCACCCCTCCACTTT
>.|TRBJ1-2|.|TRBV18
CASSPFTGEINGYTF
TGTGCCAGCTCACCATTTACGGGCGAGATAAATGGCTACACCTTC
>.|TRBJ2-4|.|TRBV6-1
CASSDRKKNIQYF
TGTGCCAGCAGTGACAGAAAAAAAAACATTCAGTACTTC
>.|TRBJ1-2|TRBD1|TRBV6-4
CASSDSGTGGYGYTF
TGTGCCAGCAGTGACTCAGGGACAGGGGGCTATGGCTACACCTTC
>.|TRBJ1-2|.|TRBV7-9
CASSLRALADYGYTF
TGTGCCAGCAGCCTCCGGGCCTTGGCGGACTATGGCTACACCTTC
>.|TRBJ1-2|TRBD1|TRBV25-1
CASSEFRTGGAYGYTF
TGTGCCAGCAGTGAGTTCCGGACAGGGGGCGCCTACGGCTACACCTTC
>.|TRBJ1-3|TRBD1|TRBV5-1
CASSQDRATGNTIYF
TGCGCCAGCAGCCAGGACAGGGCAACTGGAAACACCATATATTTT
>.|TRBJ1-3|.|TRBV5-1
CASSLGQTLGNTIYF
TGCGCCAGCAGCTTGGGACAGACCCTTGGAAACACCATATATTTT